This T cell receptor (beta chain) was observed in a study of blood T cells in healthy people across ages. Next came a second PCR, run for roughly 6 to 11 cycles, which used a sample-barcoded 5' primer along with a J-beta primer mix. Per sample, CDR3-containing paired-end reads numbered at least 2.5 million. TCRdb itself ran the 5' RACE reads through MiXCR, one entry per CDR3 protein. The profile shows about 830,000 distinct CDR3 sequences, over 45% of them singletons. Study results and caveats: Age brought a roughly linear fall in TCR beta diversity measured per million T cells. Any conclusive comparison of naive versus antigen-experienced cells was prevented by using unsorted PBMCs.

This clonotype was recorded a few times. Its antigen is unidentified. This CDR3 is 16 amino acids long. Trimming took 6 bases from V and 2 from J, leaving 19 bases between them. Germline loops: CDR1 MNHEY, CDR2 SVGEGT. Sequencing was performed on blood. The chain links TRBV6-2 or TRBV6-3 to TRBJ1-2; D might be TRBD1 (5 bases). The clonotype was recovered from a man aged 30 to 39 in good health. The CDR3 loop is CASRPTGAGPNYGYTF. The CDR3 DNA reads TGTGCCAGCAGACCCACTGGAGCAGGGCCCAACTATGGCTACACCTTC.